A selection of T cell receptor beta chains follows, all from one sample in a study of cytomegalovirus exposure and HLA in healthy donors. Clones were read by immunoSEQ multiplex PCR, and TCRdb kept only the in-frame ones, dropping some. This sample yields about 190,000 clones, of which 70% to 80% are seen a single time; 11% to 15% belongs to the top ten. The specimen was PBMCs. The receptors were sampled from a woman in her thirties in good health and CMV-seropositive. Each CDR3 is given with its conserved first and last residue. The D gene is left open where the match is weak. Clone size appears in some rows only: once, few, many, or a class for an expanded clone.

J	size	D	V	CDR3	DNA
TRBJ2-4	-	TRBD2	TRBV6-1	CASSDIPRGGYIQYF	TGTGCCAGCAGTGATATTCCCCGGGGGGGTTACATTCAGTACTTC
TRBJ1-2	-	-	TRBV21-1	CASSPPGQTYGYTF	TGTGCCAGCAGCCCTCCGGGACAGACCTATGGCTACACCTTC
TRBJ2-1	-	-	TRBV4-3	CASSPAGLYNEQFF	TGCGCCAGCAGCCCCGCGGGCCTCTACAATGAGCAGTTCTTC
TRBJ1-5	-	TRBD1	TRBV28	CASSLGQGKPQHF	TGTGCCAGCAGTTTAGGACAGGGGAAGCCCCAGCATTTT
TRBJ1-5	-	TRBD1	TRBV2	CASSTQGRREPQHF	TGTGCCAGCAGTACACAGGGGCGCCGGGAGCCCCAGCATTTT
TRBJ2-3	-	-	TRBV7-2	CASSLAQAYPYF	TGTGCCAGCAGCTTAGCGCAGGCTTACCCGTATTTT
TRBJ1-2	-	-	TRBV30	CAWSVELNYGYTF	TGTGCCTGGAGTGTTGAGCTTAACTATGGCTACACCTTC
TRBJ2-5	-	TRBD2	TRBV7-9	CASSSGTSGPLETQYF	TGTGCCAGCAGCTCCGGGACTAGCGGCCCACTAGAGACCCAGTACTTC
TRBJ1-4	-	-	TRBV4-3	CASSQAGAEKLFF	TGCGCCAGCAGCCAAGCTGGGGCTGAAAAACTGTTTTTT
TRBJ2-3	-	-	TRBV11-2	CASSLTGAAQYF	TGTGCCAGCAGCCTGACAGGAGCCGCGCAGTATTTT
TRBJ1-4	-	-	TRBV7-8	CASSLRLGRGSPTNEKLFF	TGTGCCAGCAGCTTAAGGCTGGGGCGGGGATCCCCAACTAATGAAAAACTGTTTTTT
TRBJ2-7	few	TRBD2	TRBV10-3	CAISESIPSGRSYEQYF	TGTGCCATCAGTGAGTCGATCCCCAGCGGGAGGTCCTACGAGCAGTACTTC
TRBJ2-1	few	TRBD1	TRBV9	CASSSPGQGLLDEQFF	TGTGCCAGCAGCTCCCCGGGACAGGGACTTCTCGATGAGCAGTTCTTC
TRBJ2-1	-	-	TRBV7-2	CASSLEWGVVEQFF	TGTGCCAGCAGCTTAGAGTGGGGGGTGGTTGAGCAGTTCTTC
TRBJ2-2	-	-	TRBV28	CASSGGNTGELFF	TGTGCCAGCAGCGGGGGGAACACCGGGGAGCTGTTTTTT
TRBJ1-2	-	TRBD1	TRBV18	CASSPEGAWYGYTF	TGTGCCAGCTCACCAGAGGGGGCTTGGTATGGCTACACCTTC
TRBJ1-2	-	-	TRBV4-1	CASSQVTEFNYGYTF	TGCGCCAGCAGCCAGGTCACAGAGTTTAACTATGGCTACACCTTC
TRBJ1-2	once	-	TRBV2	CASSEDGGYGYTF	TGTGCCAGCAGTGAGGACGGGGGCTATGGCTACACCTTC
TRBJ2-7	-	TRBD1	TRBV28	CASRRQGTSYEQYF	TGTGCCAGCAGACGACAGGGGACCTCATACGAGCAGTACTTC
TRBJ1-2	-	TRBD1	TRBV27	CASSLSMRTGDIPHGGYTF	TGTGCCAGCAGTTTGTCCATGCGGACAGGGGATATCCCCCATGGGGGCTACACCTTC
TRBJ2-7	-	TRBD1	TRBV5-4	CASSLGQGAVYEQYF	TGTGCCAGCAGCTTGGGGCAGGGGGCGGTGTACGAGCAGTACTTC
TRBJ2-1	-	TRBD1	TRBV7-7	CASSLDRGNEQFF	TGTGCTAGCAGCTTAGACAGGGGAAATGAGCAGTTCTTC
TRBJ2-3	-	TRBD2	TRBV2	CASSDPSGVASSTDTQYF	TGTGCCAGCAGTGACCCTAGCGGGGTGGCCTCTAGCACAGATACGCAGTATTTT
TRBJ2-2	-	-	TRBV11-3	CASSRDFTGELFF	TGTGCCAGCAGCAGGGACTTCACCGGGGAGCTGTTTTTT
TRBJ2-1	-	TRBD2	TRBV30	CAWSGDAWTSGGGGYNEQFF	TGTGCCTGGAGCGGGGATGCTTGGACTAGCGGGGGGGGAGGGTACAATGAGCAGTTCTTC
TRBJ2-6	-	TRBD1	TRBV5-4	CASSFGNRGLSGANVLTF	TGTGCCAGCAGCTTTGGGAACAGGGGGCTCTCTGGGGCCAACGTCCTGACTTTC
TRBJ2-1	-	-	TRBV7-9	CASSLVARGNEQFF	TGTGCCAGCAGCTTAGTCGCCAGGGGTAATGAGCAGTTCTTC
TRBJ2-3	few	-	TRBV2	CASRRDRVGAGDTQYF	TGTGCCAGCAGACGTGACAGGGTAGGAGCGGGAGATACGCAGTATTTT
TRBJ1-3	-	-	TRBV28	CASRSSGIYSGNTIYF	TGTGCCAGCAGGTCCTCAGGGATATACTCTGGAAACACCATATATTTT
TRBJ2-7	once	-	TRBV6-5	CASSYSTLGEAYEQYF	TGTGCCAGCAGTTACTCCACGCTGGGGGAGGCCTACGAGCAGTACTTC
TRBJ2-7	-	-	TRBV6-5	CASSYRQGSGEQYF	TGTGCCAGCAGTTACCGACAGGGTAGCGGCGAGCAGTACTTC
TRBJ1-6	-	-	TRBV18	CASSLQLGRRSPLHF	TGTGCCAGTTCATTACAGCTGGGGAGACGTTCACCCCTCCACTTT
TRBJ1-1	-	-	TRBV28	CATGGALNTEAFF	TGTGCCACCGGGGGAGCCTTGAACACTGAAGCTTTCTTT
TRBJ2-3	few	TRBD2	TRBV5-4	CASRPGTSGLGDTQYF	TGTGCCAGCAGGCCTGGGACTAGCGGGCTGGGGGATACGCAGTATTTT
TRBJ2-7	-	-	TRBV2	CASKTTRVGDEQYF	TGTGCCAGCAAAACGACCAGGGTTGGGGACGAGCAGTACTTC
TRBJ2-5	-	TRBD1	TRBV4-1	CASSRGQGFETQYF	TGCGCCAGCAGCCGTGGACAGGGCTTCGAGACCCAGTACTTC
TRBJ2-1	-	TRBD2	TRBV7-9	CASSTGGNEQFF	TGTGCCAGCAGTACCGGGGGGAATGAGCAGTTCTTC
TRBJ2-7	-	TRBD2	TRBV11-2	CASSLGFGGSYEQYF	TGTGCCAGCAGCTTAGGTTTCGGGGGGTCCTACGAGCAGTACTTC
TRBJ2-3	-	TRBD2	TRBV4-2	CASSPGLAGELDTQYF	TGTGCCAGCAGCCCCGGACTAGCGGGGGAGCTAGATACGCAGTATTTT
TRBJ1-1	-	-	TRBV6-6	CASSYVLNTEAFF	TGTGCCAGCAGTTACGTGCTAAACACTGAAGCTTTCTTT
TRBJ2-7	-	TRBD2	TRBV7-9	CASSSGLAGEQYF	TGTGCCAGCAGCTCCGGACTAGCGGGAGAGCAGTACTTC
TRBJ2-1	-	TRBD2	TRBV7-9	CASSPPGLAGVSGHEQFF	TGTGCCAGCAGCCCTCCGGGACTAGCGGGAGTATCCGGGCATGAGCAGTTCTTC
TRBJ2-5	-	TRBD2	TRBV7-9	CASGLAGQETQYF	TGTGCCAGCGGACTAGCGGGACAAGAGACCCAGTACTTC
TRBJ1-6	-	-	TRBV6-6	CASSTGRGRNSPLHF	TGTGCCAGCAGTACAGGGAGGGGCAGGAATTCACCCCTCCACTTT
TRBJ2-2	-	TRBD2	TRBV7-9	CASTRVALAGLTGELFF	TGTGCCAGCACCCGGGTAGCGCTAGCGGGACTAACCGGGGAGCTGTTTTTT
TRBJ2-1	-	-	TRBV5-1	CATSGQGNNEQFF	TGCGCCACTAGCGGACAGGGAAACAATGAGCAGTTCTTC
TRBJ2-2	-	-	TRBV18	CASSPPPVAGELFF	TGTGCCAGCTCACCACCCCCCGTCGCCGGGGAGCTGTTTTTT
TRBJ1-4	-	-	TRBV28	CAPPGATNEKLFF	TGTGCCCCTCCCGGGGCAACTAATGAAAAACTGTTTTTT
TRBJ2-3	-	-	TRBV5-4	CASTPMGSTDTQYF	TGTGCCAGCACCCCGATGGGCTCCACAGATACGCAGTATTTT